The 25 T cell receptor beta chains reported below all come from one sample, sequenced in a study of siplizumab effects on memory and regulatory T cells. Assay used: immunoSEQ multiplex PCR; TCRdb lists only in-frame clones, some missing. The sample shows fewer than 70,000 clones, around nine tenths of them seen only once. The sample taken for sequencing was Tregs sorted from blood. These receptors were collected from a human donor in good health.

The J gene is TRBJ1-1, the V gene TRBV5-5, with D unresolved. This CDR3 has 13 amino acids. Germline V lookup: CDR1 SGHKS, CDR2 YYEKEE (reference sequence). Trimming cost V 3 bases and J 5 bases, with 11 bases left between them. The CDR3 loop is CASSSQWGTEAFF. The CDR3, as DNA: TGTGCCAGCAGCTCACAGTGGGGTACTGAAGCTTTCTTT.

The chain is built from TRBV5-1 and TRBJ1-1; D gene uncertain. CDR1 and CDR2 (germline): SGHRS, YFSETQ. Between the trimmed V and J ends, which lost 1 base and 5 bases, there was a span of 9 bases. The CDR3 contains 13 residues. The DNA of the CDR3 is TGCGCCAGCAGCTTGAATGGGCAAACTGAAGCTTTCTTT. It is translated as CASSLNGQTEAFF.

This chain uses TRBV15 with TRBJ2-5; the match to TRBD2 covers 15 bases. V shed 3 bases and J 2 bases; nucleotides not matched to a gene: 1. Germline CDR1 LNHNV, CDR2 YYDKDF (reference sequence). This CDR3 spans 16 amino acids. The CDR3 region has the DNA TGTGCCACCAGCAGTGGACTAGCGGGAGGGCAAGAGACCCAGTACTTC. This encodes CATSSGLAGGQETQYF.

As concerns this clone: Other DNA sequences in this specimen translate into the identical CDR3. The gene calls are TRBV6-1 and TRBJ1-5; D is undetermined. Trimming stripped 2 bases from V and 4 bases from J, with 6 bases between. Germline CDR1 and CDR2: MNHNS and SASEGT. The CDR3 consists of 13 residues. The CDR3 nucleotides read TGTGCCAGCAGTGAACAAGGTAATCAGCCCCAGCATTTT. Protein sequence: CASSEQGNQPQHF.

The genes are TRBV20-1 and TRBJ1-2, with D unclear. This CDR3 spans 9 amino acids. The V gene lost 6 bases and the J gene lost 3 bases, with 2 bases spanning the gap. The germline CDR1 and CDR2 sequences are DFQATT and SNEGSKA (reference sequence). The CDR3 DNA reads as TGCAGTGCGGACTATGGCTACACCTTC. It yields the protein CSADYGYTF.

This chain uses TRBV5-1 with TRBJ2-7; 12 bases map to TRBD2. Germline assignment: CDR1 SGHRS and CDR2 YFSETQ. Trimming cost V 4 bases and J 1 base; bases outside gene matches: 6. This CDR3 has 16 amino acids. The CDR3 protein is CASSGSSGRASYEQYF. CDR3 DNA sequence: TGCGCCAGCAGCGGATCTAGCGGGAGGGCTTCCTACGAGCAGTACTTC.

The chain recombines TRBV2 with TRBJ2-5; 7 bases match TRBD1. This CDR3 contains 15 residues. J gave up 4 bases and V 7 bases, and 12 bases lay outside the gene matches. Germline V gene data show CDR1 as SNHLY and CDR2 as FYNNEI. CDR3 nucleotide sequence: TGTGCCAGCAACCCGACAGGGTATGCACGAGAGACCCAGTACTTC. Translated: CASNPTGYARETQYF.

V is TRBV29-1 and J is TRBJ1-2; D might be TRBD1 (6 bases). V lost 5 bases and J lost 1, with 17 bases in between. Germline V lookup: CDR1 SQVTM, CDR2 ANQGSEA. The CDR3 length is 15 residues. In DNA, the CDR3 is TGCAGCGTTACTCGGCCGACAGGCTTTAACTATGGCTACACCTTC. Translation gives CSVTRPTGFNYGYTF.

This clone showed up just once. This CDR3 reads CASSSRQKQETQYF. The DNA for the CDR3 is TGTGCCAGCAGTTCCCGACAGAAGCAAGAGACCCAGTACTTC. The chain employs TRBV28 and TRBJ2-5, with D perhaps TRBD1 (5 bases). The V end lost 4 bases, the J end lost 2 bases, and 11 bases lay between the germline ends. Germline-derived CDR1 and CDR2 are MDHEN and SYDVKM. The length of the CDR3 is 14 residues.

The chain joins TRBV9 to TRBJ2-1; D is perhaps TRBD2 (6 bases). The CDR3 loop spans 14 amino acids. The V end lost 3 bases, the J end lost 6 bases, and 13 bases lay between the germline ends. Germline-derived CDR1 and CDR2 are SGDLS and YYNGEE. The CDR3, as DNA: TGTGCCAGCAGCGACCACATCGGGGGCAATGAGCAGTTCTTC. This sequence encodes CASSDHIGGNEQFF.

This clone was detected once. The J gene is TRBJ2-3, the V gene TRBV6-1, with no clear D. Trimming cost V 1 base and J 2 bases, with 22 bases left between them. The CDR3 is 19 amino acids. Germline V CDR1 and CDR2: MNHNS, SASEGT. DNA for the CDR3: TGTGCCAGCAGTGAAGGGAATCAGCCTCTCTACCTTTCCACAGATACGCAGTATTTT. Translation gives CASSEGNQPLYLSTDTQYF.

The chain recombines TRBV19 with TRBJ1-1; unclear D gene. Per germline, CDR1 LNHDA and CDR2 SQIVND (reference sequence). CDR3 size: 13 residues. Trimming cost V 5 bases and J 2 bases, with 9 bases left between them. Written as DNA, the CDR3 is TGTGCCAGTAGTCGACAATCTAACACTGAAGCTTTCTTT. As protein: CASSRQSNTEAFF.

The rearrangement uses TRBV25-1 and TRBJ2-1; no reliable D call. The CDR3 runs to 13 residues. V gave up 5 bases and J gave up 3 bases, with 8 bases separating them. Germline CDR1 MGHDK, CDR2 SYGVNS. The CDR3 loop reads CASSQRNYNEQFF. CDR3 DNA: TGTGCCAGCAGTCAACGGAACTACAATGAGCAGTTCTTC. The entire variable domain, with the rest obtained from reference TRBV25-1 and TRBJ2-1, is as follows: EADIYQTPRYLVIGTGKKITLECSQTMGHDKMYWYQQDPGMELHLIHYSYGVNSTEKGDLSSESTVSRIRTEHFPLTLESARPSHTSQYLCASSQRNYNEQFFGPGTRLTVL.

The chain is built from TRBV7-2 and TRBJ2-4; D is undetermined. Germline V CDR1 and CDR2: SGHTA, FQGNSA. Trimming left V 5 bases short and J 8 bases short, with 7 bases between. CDR3 size: 11 residues. Here the CDR3 DNA reads TGTGCCAGCAGCCTTCAGTACATTCAGTACTTC. Protein product: CASSLQYIQYF.

V and J are TRBV18 and TRBJ2-1; the D gene could be TRBD1 or TRBD2 (5 bases each). The germline V gene has CDR1 KGHSH and CDR2 LQKENI. With 5 bases removed from V and 4 bases from J, the gap between germline ends came to 9 bases. The CDR3 is made up of 13 amino acids. The CDR3: CASSWDVYNEQFF. The CDR3 DNA sequence: TGTGCCAGCTCATGGGACGTTTACAATGAGCAGTTCTTC.

The chain joins TRBV28 to TRBJ2-7; maybe TRBD2 (7 bases). The CDR3 runs 16 residues. Germline-derived CDR1 and CDR2 are MDHEN and SYDVKM. Trimming removed 2 bases at V and 3 bases at J, with 17 bases between. The CDR3 here is CASSLGRGGRGYEQYF. CDR3 bases: TGTGCCAGCAGTTTAGGAAGGGGGGGCAGGGGCTACGAGCAGTACTTC. Full variable domain (missing parts from reference TRBV28 and TRBJ2-7): DVKVTQSSRYLVKRTGEKVFLECVQDMDHENMFWYRQDPGLGLRLIYFSYDVKMKEKGDIPEGYSVSREKKERFSLILESASTNQTSMYLCASSLGRGGRGYEQYFGPGTRLTVT.

V and J are TRBV30 and TRBJ1-4; possible D gene TRBD1, 6 bases. The CDR3 consists of 16 residues. CDR1 and CDR2 (germline): GTSNPN, SVGIG (reference sequence). V gave up 0 bases and J gave up 5 bases, with 16 bases separating them. CDR3 sequence (DNA): TGTGCCTGGAGTGTGGGCCGGACAGTGAGAAATGAAAAACTGTTTTTT. As protein: CAWSVGRTVRNEKLFF.

This rearrangement joins TRBV5-5 to TRBJ2-1; 9 bases fit TRBD1. V was clipped by 4 bases and J by 8 bases; unmatched bases: 10. The CDR3 is made up of 15 amino acids. Germline assignment: CDR1 SGHKS and CDR2 YYEKEE (reference sequence). CDR3 bases: TGTGCCAGCAGCCTAAGGACAGGGGAGGACTATGAGCAGTTCTTC. The encoded protein is CASSLRTGEDYEQFF.

This clone was observed a single time. This chain uses TRBV14 with TRBJ2-1; D is possibly TRBD1 (6 bases). CDR3 length: 14 amino acids. Per the germline V gene, CDR1 is SGHDN and CDR2 is FVKESK. V gave up 4 bases and J gave up 1 base, with 8 bases separating them. CDR3 bases: TGTGCCAGCAGCCCCGGACAGTCCTACAATGAGCAGTTCTTC. It codes for CASSPGQSYNEQFF.

Only one count was recorded for this clone. The rearrangement joins TRBV2 to TRBJ2-3, with 10 bases identical to TRBD2. Germline V gene data show CDR1 as SNHLY and CDR2 as FYNNEI. This CDR3 is built from 16 residues. The V gene end was trimmed by 6 bases and the J gene end by 0 bases; junction bases not matched to a gene: 6. The CDR3 DNA reads as TGTGCCAGCAGGCCAGGGACTAGCGCTAGCACAGATACGCAGTATTTT. It codes for CASRPGTSASTDTQYF. The variable domain in full, completed from reference TRBV2 and TRBJ2-3, reads EPEVTQTPSHQVTQMGQEVILRCVPISNHLYFYWYRQILGQKVEFLVSFYNNEISEKSEIFDDQFSVERPDGSNFTLKIRSTKLEDSAMYFCASRPGTSASTDTQYFGPGTRLTVL.

This chain connects TRBV5-1 to TRBJ2-5, with D perhaps assigned TRBD1 or TRBD2 (5 bases each). Germline CDR1 reads SGHRS; CDR2 reads YFSETQ. V was clipped by 3 bases and J by 4 bases, with 10 bases between them. The CDR3 has 13 amino acids. The CDR3: CASSSGRGETQYF. The CDR3 DNA sequence: TGCGCCAGCAGCTCGGGACGGGGAGAGACCCAGTACTTC.

This clone was detected once. The chain employs TRBV18 and TRBJ1-1; D gene unclear. Trimming removed 4 bases from V and 3 bases from J, with 9 bases in between. The CDR3 is made up of 13 amino acids. Germline CDR1 and CDR2: KGHSH and LQKENI. The DNA of the CDR3 is TGTGCCAGCTCACAGGCGTGGGACACTGAAGCTTTCTTT. Translation gives CASSQAWDTEAFF.

The chain links TRBV9 to TRBJ1-4; D possibly corresponds to TRBD1 (5 bases). V lost 5 bases and J lost 4, with 18 bases in between. Germline CDR1 is SGDLS and CDR2 is YYNGEE. This CDR3 contains 16 residues. The CDR3 DNA reads TGTGCCAGCAGACAGGCCGGGCCTACTTTTAATGAAAAACTGTTTTTT. Translated: CASRQAGPTFNEKLFF. Drawing the rest from reference TRBV9 and TRBJ1-4, the complete variable domain is DSGVTQTPKHLITATGQRVTLRCSPRSGDLSVYWYQQSLDQGLQFLIQYYNGEERAKGNILERFSAQQFPDLHSELNLSSLELGDSALYFCASRQAGPTFNEKLFFGSGTQLSVL.

This clone was observed a few times. The CDR3 DNA sequence: TGTGCCAGCAGCCCACCTCGGGGCCATGGCTACACCTTC. This translates into CASSPPRGHGYTF. This rearrangement joins TRBV7-2 to TRBJ1-2, with D tentatively TRBD1 (5 bases). Germline CDR1 SGHTA, CDR2 FQGNSA. The CDR3 sequence is 13 residues long. V dropped 5 bases and J dropped 6 bases, with 13 bases sitting between them.

The chain combines TRBV4-2 with TRBJ2-7, with TRBD2 matching over 8 bases. Per the germline V gene, CDR1 is LGHNA and CDR2 is YNFKEQ. The trim removed 1 base at V and 4 bases at J, leaving 9 bases unmatched. The CDR3 has 16 residues. The CDR3 sequence is CASSQGLGTRGYEQYF. The CDR3 region has the DNA TGTGCCAGCAGCCAAGGGCTCGGGACTAGGGGTTACGAGCAGTACTTC.